These 14 T cell receptor beta chains originate from one sample sequenced in a study of spatial heterogeneity in lung cancer. General study results and limits: The number of expanded tumor alpha and beta chains correlated with mutation number.

TCRdb passed the 5' RACE reads through MiXCR, listing each CDR3 protein once. The sample carries 2,700 or so distinct CDR3 sequences, about 6.9% recorded once. Time point given: sample taken at primary tumor resection. The antigens for these receptors are not known. Specimen: lung tumor tissue, collected at surgery. The receptors come from a male donor with early-stage non-small cell lung cancer.

In this sample, this clonotype is medium-sized. This sequence joins TRBV6-5 and TRBJ1-5, with TRBD1 as a possible D gene (6 bases). The CDR3 totals 15 residues. V gave up 2 bases and J gave up 4 bases, with 12 bases separating them. From germline, CDR1 is MNHEY and CDR2 SVGAGI. CDR3 sequence reads: CASSYIGGPNQPQHF. The CDR3 DNA reads TGTGCCAGCAGTTACATCGGGGGCCCGAATCAGCCCCAGCATTTT.

This clonotype is termed medium-sized (0.01 to 0.1%). The J gene is TRBJ2-3, the V gene TRBV12-3 or TRBV12-4; 10 nucleotides agree with TRBD2. CDR3 size: 15 residues. The J segment lost 4 bases and the V segment lost 6 bases, leaving 7 bases of the junction unmatched. This CDR3 reads CASSQTSGSADTQYF. The CDR3 DNA is TGTGCCAGCAGCCAGACTAGCGGGTCGGCAGATACGCAGTATTTT.

In its sample, this clonotype is medium-sized. V gene TRBV11-2 combines with J gene TRBJ1-2; TRBD1 matches at 7 bases. The CDR3 is made up of 14 amino acids. Trimming took 2 bases from V and 8 from J; bases not matched to a gene: 8. Germline assignment: CDR1 SGHAT and CDR2 FQNNGV. The chain's CDR3 is CASSLTGDAGGYTF. CDR3 sequence (DNA): TGTGCCAGCAGCTTAACAGGGGATGCAGGCGGCTACACCTTC.

This clonotype is medium-sized (0.01 to 0.1%) by share. CDR3: CARETWTGSFGYTF. CDR3 in DNA: TGTGCCAGGGAAACATGGACAGGGTCTTTTGGCTACACCTTC. The V gene is TRBV7-2, the J gene TRBJ1-2, with 8 bases lining up with TRBD1. J was trimmed by 7 bases and V by 9 bases; bases with no gene match: 13. Germline V gene data show CDR1 as SGHTA and CDR2 as FQGNSA. The CDR3 covers 14 residues.

This clonotype occurred many times. J is TRBJ2-1 and V is TRBV20-1, with D hard to call. V lost 3 bases and J lost 5, with 14 bases in between. Germline-derived CDR1 and CDR2 are DFQATT and SNEGSKA (reference sequence). The CDR3 has 14 residues. The CDR3 DNA sequence: TGCAGTGCTAGGCACGGGCCGGCCGACAATGAGCAGTTCTTC. It encodes CSARHGPADNEQFF.

Judged by abundance, this clonotype is medium-sized (0.01 to 0.1%). The chain recombines TRBV20-1 with TRBJ1-5; 9 bases are a match to TRBD1. The CDR3 sequence is 16 residues long. Germline values: CDR1 DFQATT, CDR2 SNEGSKA (reference sequence). Unmatched junction bases numbered 8, after V lost 5 bases and J lost 0 bases. The CDR3 reads CSAPGTGSYSNQPQHF. CDR3 nucleotides: TGCAGTGCTCCCGGGACAGGGAGTTATAGCAATCAGCCCCAGCATTTT.

This clonotype is medium-sized (0.01 to 0.1%) within its sample. The chain carries TRBV14 and TRBJ2-1; tentatively, D is TRBD2 (5 bases). CDR3 length equals 15 residues. Germline lookup yields CDR1 SGHDN and CDR2 FVKESK. The ends were cut back, 3 bases at V and 4 bases at J, with 13 bases in the middle. The CDR3 here is CASSQTGSPYNEQFF. Written as DNA, the CDR3 is TGTGCCAGCAGCCAGACGGGATCACCTTACAATGAGCAGTTCTTC.

This clonotype is judged medium-sized. The genes are TRBV5-6 and TRBJ2-2; 13 nucleotides agree with TRBD2. Unmatched junction bases numbered 7, after V lost 3 bases and J lost 2 bases. CDR3 size: 18 residues. Germline CDR1 and CDR2: SGHDT and YYEEEE. The CDR3 DNA reads TGTGCCAGCAGCTCCTCGACTAGCGGGAGGCCCAACACCGGGGAGCTGTTTTTT. Protein sequence: CASSSSTSGRPNTGELFF.

This clonotype is medium-sized by share. This chain uses TRBV6-2 or TRBV6-3 with TRBJ2-7, with D possibly TRBD1 on 5 matching bases. Germline loops: CDR1 MNHEY, CDR2 SVGEGT. Trimming stripped 3 bases from V and 3 bases from J, with 9 bases between. CDR3 length: 13 residues. The CDR3: CASSYSGNYEQYF. The CDR3 region has the DNA TGTGCCAGCAGTTATTCAGGGAACTACGAGCAGTACTTC.

This clonotype qualifies as medium-sized. The chain joins TRBV20-1 to TRBJ1-1, with D unresolved. Per the germline V gene, CDR1 is DFQATT and CDR2 is SNEGSKA (reference sequence). This CDR3 is 11 amino acids long. V shed 2 bases and J shed 6 bases, with 7 bases lying between them. The CDR3 sequence: CSARMGPEAFF. Here the CDR3 DNA reads TGCAGTGCTAGAATGGGTCCTGAAGCTTTCTTT.

This clonotype is labeled as medium-sized. V is TRBV2 and J is TRBJ2-6; 7 nucleotides align to TRBD1. The CDR3 is 15 residues long. Germline CDR1 and CDR2: SNHLY and FYNNEI. After removal of 8 bases from V and 4 bases from J, the junction contained 8 bases not matched to a gene. The CDR3 sequence: CASQQGSAGANVLTF. The CDR3 DNA reads as TGTGCCAGCCAACAGGGGTCGGCGGGGGCCAACGTCCTGACTTTC.

Judged by abundance, this clonotype is medium-sized (0.01 to 0.1%). The chain is built from TRBV9 and TRBJ2-7; D remains unclear. The CDR3 spans 15 residues. Germline loops: CDR1 SGDLS, CDR2 YYNGEE. Deletions cut 0 bases from V and 3 bases from J, with 13 bases between. CDR3 DNA: TGTGCCAGCAGCGTAGCGGAAGGAGCACTCTACGAGCAGTACTTC. Protein: CASSVAEGALYEQYF.

By share of the sample, this clonotype is medium-sized (0.01 to 0.1%). This sequence joins TRBV20-1 and TRBJ2-5, with TRBD1 as a possible D gene (6 bases). Deletions cut 3 bases from V and 4 bases from J, with 9 bases between. Germline values: CDR1 DFQATT, CDR2 SNEGSKA (reference sequence). The CDR3 totals 12 residues. The CDR3 region is CSASSRGETQYF. The CDR3 DNA follows: TGCAGTGCTAGCTCCAGGGGAGAGACCCAGTACTTC.

This chain connects TRBV10-3 to TRBJ1-2; TRBD1 aligns across 9 bases. CDR1 and CDR2 from the germline V gene are ENHRY and SYGVKD. The CDR3 is 15 residues long. The V and J ends lost 7 bases and 6 bases, in that order; junction bases with no gene match: 12. CDR3: CAITKQGAASDGYTF. The CDR3 nucleotides are TGTGCCATCACTAAACAGGGGGCGGCTTCCGATGGCTACACCTTC.